The sequence of this T cell receptor (beta chain) was determined in a study of radiation and T cells in renal cell carcinoma. Trimming cost V 4 bases and J 4 bases, with 13 bases left between them. Germline V gene data show CDR1 as MNHEY and CDR2 as SMNVEV (reference sequence). The CDR3 contains 14 residues. Note on this clone: Its antigen is not known.

Generated by immunoSEQ multiplex PCR, the TCRdb table keeps only in-frame clones and is missing some. The sample comprises about 15,000 clones, around two thirds of which are singletons, and 15% to 20% rests with the top ten. Treatment described: treatment-naive control, cytoreductive nephrectomy. Control tumors came from treatment-naive patients without prior radiation. This renal cell carcinoma was of the clear cell type. Overall study findings and caveats: Tumor samples were small regions of approximately 0.93 g. Dominant CDR3 motifs occupied more repertoire in irradiated than control tumors.

The V and J genes are TRBV27 and TRBJ1-2, with D unresolved. The source was tumor tissue, collected from a patient whose treatment was nephrectomy without radiotherapy. The TCR originated in a man between 60 and 70 years old with renal cell carcinoma. The CDR3 loop reads CASSSYSWGYGYTF. The DNA for the CDR3 is TGTGCCAGCAGTTCCTACTCATGGGGCTATGGCTACACCTTC.